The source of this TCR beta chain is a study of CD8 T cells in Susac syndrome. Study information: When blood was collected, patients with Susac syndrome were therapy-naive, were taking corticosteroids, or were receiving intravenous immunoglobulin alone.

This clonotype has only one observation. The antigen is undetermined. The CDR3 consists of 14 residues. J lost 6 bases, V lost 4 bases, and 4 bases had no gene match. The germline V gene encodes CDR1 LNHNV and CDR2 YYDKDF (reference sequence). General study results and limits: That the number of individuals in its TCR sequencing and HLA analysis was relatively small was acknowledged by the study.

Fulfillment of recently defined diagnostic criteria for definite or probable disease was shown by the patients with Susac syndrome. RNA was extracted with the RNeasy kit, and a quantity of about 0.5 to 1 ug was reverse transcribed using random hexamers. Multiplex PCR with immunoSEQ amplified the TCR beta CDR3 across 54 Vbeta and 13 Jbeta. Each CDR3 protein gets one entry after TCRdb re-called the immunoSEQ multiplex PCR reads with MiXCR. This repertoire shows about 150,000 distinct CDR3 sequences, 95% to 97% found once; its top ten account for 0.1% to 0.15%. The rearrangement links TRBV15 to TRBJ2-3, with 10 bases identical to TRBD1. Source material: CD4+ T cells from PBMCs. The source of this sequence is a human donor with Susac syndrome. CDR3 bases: TGTGCCACCAGCATGGACAGGGGGAGCGATACGCAGTATTTT. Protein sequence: CATSMDRGSDTQYF.